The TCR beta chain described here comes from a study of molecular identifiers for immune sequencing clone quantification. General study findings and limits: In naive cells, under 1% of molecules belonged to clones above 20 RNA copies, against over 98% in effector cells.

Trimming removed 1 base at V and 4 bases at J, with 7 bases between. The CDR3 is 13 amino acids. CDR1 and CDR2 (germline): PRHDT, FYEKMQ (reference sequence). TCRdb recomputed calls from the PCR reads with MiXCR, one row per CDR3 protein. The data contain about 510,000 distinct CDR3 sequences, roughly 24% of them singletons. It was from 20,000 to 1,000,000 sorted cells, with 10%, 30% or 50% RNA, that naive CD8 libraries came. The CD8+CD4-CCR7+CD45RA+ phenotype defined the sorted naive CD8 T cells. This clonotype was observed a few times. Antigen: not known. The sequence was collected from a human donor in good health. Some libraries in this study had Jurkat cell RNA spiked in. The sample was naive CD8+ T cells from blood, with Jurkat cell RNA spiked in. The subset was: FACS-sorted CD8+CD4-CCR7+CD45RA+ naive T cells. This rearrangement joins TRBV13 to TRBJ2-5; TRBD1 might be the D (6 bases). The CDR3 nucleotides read TGTGCCAGCAGCTTAGTACAGGGAGAGACCCAGTACTTC. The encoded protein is CASSLVQGETQYF.